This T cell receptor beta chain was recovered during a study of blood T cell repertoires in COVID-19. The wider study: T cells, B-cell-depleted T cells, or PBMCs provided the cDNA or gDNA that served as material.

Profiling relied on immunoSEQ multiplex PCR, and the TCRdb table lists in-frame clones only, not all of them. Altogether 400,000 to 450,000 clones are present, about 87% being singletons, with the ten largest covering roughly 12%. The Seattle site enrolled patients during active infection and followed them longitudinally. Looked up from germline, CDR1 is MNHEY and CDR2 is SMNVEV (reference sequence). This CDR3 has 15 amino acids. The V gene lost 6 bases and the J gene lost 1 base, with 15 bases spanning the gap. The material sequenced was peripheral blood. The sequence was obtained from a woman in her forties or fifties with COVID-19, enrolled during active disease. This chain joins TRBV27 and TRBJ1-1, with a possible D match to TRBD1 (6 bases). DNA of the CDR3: TGTGCCAGCAGCCAAAAACAGGGTGCGAACACTGAAGCTTTCTTT. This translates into CASSQKQGANTEAFF.